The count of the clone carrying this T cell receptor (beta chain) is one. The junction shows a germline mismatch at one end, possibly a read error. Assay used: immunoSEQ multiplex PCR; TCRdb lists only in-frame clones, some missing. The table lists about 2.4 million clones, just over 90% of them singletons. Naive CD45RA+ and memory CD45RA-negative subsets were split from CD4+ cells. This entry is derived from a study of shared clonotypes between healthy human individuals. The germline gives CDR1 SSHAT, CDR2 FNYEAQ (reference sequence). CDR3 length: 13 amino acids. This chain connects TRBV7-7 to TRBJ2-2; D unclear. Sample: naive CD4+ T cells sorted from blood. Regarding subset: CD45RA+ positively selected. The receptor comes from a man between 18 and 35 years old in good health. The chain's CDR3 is CASSLDTTGELFF. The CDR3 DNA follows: TGTGCTAGCAGCTTAGATACCACCGGGGAGCTGTTTTTT.